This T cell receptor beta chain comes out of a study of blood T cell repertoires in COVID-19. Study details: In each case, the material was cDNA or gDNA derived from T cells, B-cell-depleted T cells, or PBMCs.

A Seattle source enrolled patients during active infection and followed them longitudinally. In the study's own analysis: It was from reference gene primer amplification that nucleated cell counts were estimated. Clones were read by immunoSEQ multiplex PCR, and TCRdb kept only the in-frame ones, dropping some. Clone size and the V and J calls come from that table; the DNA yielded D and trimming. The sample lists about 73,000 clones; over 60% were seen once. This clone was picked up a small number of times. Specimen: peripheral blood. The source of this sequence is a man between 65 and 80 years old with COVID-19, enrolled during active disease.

In DNA, the CDR3 is TGTGCCAGCAGTGACACGAACAGGGGATGGGTCACTGAAGCTTTCTTT. Its protein is CASSDTNRGWVTEAFF. V gene TRBV6-4 combines with J gene TRBJ1-1; 7 bases line up with TRBD1. Germline loops: CDR1 MRHNA, CDR2 SNTAGT. The CDR3 spans 16 residues. Losses at the gene ends were 2 bases for V and 4 bases for J; bases not matched to a gene: 10.